This T cell receptor (beta chain) appears in the sequencing data of a study of vaccination effects on CD4 cells after COVID-19 (dated by TCRdb to between 2021 and 2023). Looking at the study overall: Post-vaccine samples across the study were collected a median of 72 days after the second dose, with a range of 14 to 241. The study compared SARS-CoV-2 spike-specific CD4+ TCR repertoires before and after mRNA vaccination in COVID-19 convalescent patients and infection-naive vaccine recipients. Altogether, around eleven COVID-19 convalescent patients and a handful of SARS-CoV-2-naive healthy vaccine recipients made up the full study. In the study, cultures from other donors were sequenced using the Oncomine TCR Beta short-read assay on an Illumina iSeq 100. Results the study describes overall, beyond this receptor: Clones induced by infection and clones induced by vaccination both contracted markedly at late timepoints after vaccination, which fits with T cell responses waning over time. Among healthy vaccine recipients, nearly all vaccine-induced clones were SARS-CoV-2 mono-reactive, and just 1 of 255 was cross-reactive with common cold coronaviruses. The study was limited by a small number of convalescent patients and lacked early post-infection timepoints.

From a lookup of the germline V gene (reference sequence), CDR1 and CDR2 are SEHNR and FQNEAQ. The germline V end is reduced by 3 bases and the J end by 3 bases; junction bases left unmatched: 4. The CDR3 goes from the cysteine to the phenylalanine over 15 residues. Only the CDR3 region is kept as DNA, spanning 45 bases read in frame from base 1. The ViraFEST assay stimulated PBMC with viral peptide pools and then used TCR sequencing to identify antigen-specific CD4+ T cell clonotypes by expansion. After approximately eleven days of culture, CD4+ T cells were isolated with the EasySep CD4+ T cell isolation kit. Two doses of either the BNT162b2 or the mRNA-1273 mRNA SARS-CoV-2 vaccine were administered to participants. Healthy vaccine recipients had no prior SARS-CoV-2 infection, confirmed by negative nucleocapsid antibodies before and after vaccination. Approximately 2 million PBMC per well were cultured in IMDM with 5% human AB serum, roughly 10 IU/ml IL-2 and gentamicin, plus 10 ug/ml peptides. On days 3 and 7, half of the culture medium was replaced with fresh IL-2-containing medium. Unless noted otherwise, every peptide stimulation condition was cultured in triplicate wells. Using Ficoll-Paque Plus gradient centrifugation, PBMC were separated from whole blood and then either used fresh or cryopreserved at -140C. The overlapping peptide pools covered the spike proteins of SARS-CoV-2 as well as those of the common cold coronaviruses HCoV-NL63, HCoV-OC43 and HCoV-229E. The QIAamp micro DNA kit was used to extract genomic DNA from the cultured CD4+ T cells.

On this clone itself: Its antigen target is currently unknown. No base quality values were provided; no much bigger clone lies one nucleotide off.

The library was produced with the immunoSEQ multiplex PCR assay. TCR beta CDR3 sequencing was performed on DNA from the cultured, isolated CD4+ T cells. The authors' pipeline ran thus. Non-productive TCR sequences were removed and reads were trimmed to the CDR3 region, keeping CDR3s of at least 7 amino acids. Antigen-specific clonotypes were identified with the MANAFEST web app by comparing expansion in peptide wells against reference cultures. To count as positive, a clone had to show expansion at FDR<0.05 compared with the reference and with all other wells, an odds ratio above 5, and a frequency above 0.1% in two replicate wells. Cross-reactive clonotypes were defined as significantly expanded in SARS-CoV-2 spike wells and in at least one common cold coronavirus spike condition. Using the stringdist R package, CDR3 similarity was measured by Levenshtein distance, and unrooted trees were constructed with ape in R 3.6.1. TCRdb limited this immuneACCESS table to in-frame rearrangements with V and J called. A share of clones is missing; checked studies link under half to unresolved V genes, and the rest is unexplained. D and trimming come from the DNA, and the V and J calls and clone size come from that table. Recorded for this sample are about 80,000 clones; around four fifths of them occurred a single time. The ten largest clones represent over 0.95% of the sample.

The source material was CD4+ T cells from PBMCs cultured with HCoV-OC43 spike peptides, sampled after COVID-19 vaccination. In light of the paper, this sample's cell subset or site label describes: HCoV-OC43 spike overlapping peptide pool stimulation. This receptor was identified in a human donor who received a COVID-19 vaccine. The chain links TRBV7-9 with TRBJ1-1, with 10 bases aligning to TRBD1. CDR3 loop: CASSFPTGGHTEAFF. The nucleotide sequence reads TGTGCCAGCAGCTTCCCGACAGGGGGCCACACTGAAGCTTTCTTT.